The next 4 T cell receptor beta chains were all read from a single sample in a study of cytomegalovirus exposure and HLA in healthy donors. PCR employed 60 Vbeta and 13 Jbeta primers. Only in-frame clones appear in the TCRdb table, and some are missing; sequencing was by immunoSEQ multiplex PCR. The table has 95,000 to 150,000 clones, over 70% seen once. The source material was PBMCs. These TCRs come from a female donor in good health and CMV-seronegative.

The genes are TRBV7-9 and TRBJ1-1; 7 bases map to TRBD1. Germline trimming cut 2 bases from V and 3 bases from J; bases unmatched to any gene: 6. Germline loops: CDR1 SEHNR, CDR2 FQNEAQ (reference sequence). CDR3 length equals 15 residues. CDR3 in DNA: TGTGCCAGCAGCTTAACCGGACAGGTGGACACTGAAGCTTTCTTT. It codes for CASSLTGQVDTEAFF.

This clone was counted a single time. The chain couples TRBV19 to TRBJ2-5; tentative D call: TRBD1 (5 bases). V lost 5 bases and J 5 bases, leaving 9 bases between the germline ends. This CDR3 has 12 residues. Germline CDR1 is LNHDA and CDR2 is SQIVND (reference sequence). The CDR3 sequence: CASSPGWETQYF. The CDR3 coding sequence is TGTGCCAGTAGTCCAGGGTGGGAGACCCAGTACTTC. Full variable domain (missing parts from reference TRBV19 and TRBJ2-5): DGGITQSPKYLFRKEGQNVTLSCEQNLNHDAMYWYRQDPGQGLRLIYYSQIVNDFQKGDIAEGYSVSREKKESFPLTVTSAQKNPTAFYLCASSPGWETQYFGPGTRLLVL.

This clone has more than one count but fewer than ten. The J gene is TRBJ2-2, the V gene TRBV7-8; 8 bases fit TRBD2. The ends lost 5 bases at V and 7 bases at J; junction bases unmatched: 9. In germline, CDR1 is SGHVS, CDR2 FQNEAQ. CDR3 length: 15 residues. CDR3: CASSPGGKEGGELFF. CDR3 DNA: TGTGCCAGCAGCCCGGGGGGGAAGGAAGGCGGGGAGCTGTTTTTT.

The chain combines TRBV5-6 with TRBJ2-7; D is possibly TRBD2 (5 bases). Germline V gene data show CDR1 as SGHDT and CDR2 as YYEEEE. This CDR3 is 16 amino acids long. V was clipped by 3 bases and J by 0 bases, with 16 bases between them. The CDR3 DNA reads as TGTGCCAGCAGCTCAACGGCCGGGAAAAGCTCCTACGAGCAGTACTTC. Translated: CASSSTAGKSSYEQYF.